This TCR beta chain was documented in a study of T cell changes during pregnancy in multiple sclerosis. Germline CDR1 SGDLS, CDR2 YYNGEE. Losses at the gene ends were 3 bases for V and 1 base for J; bases not matched to a gene: 6. The CDR3 runs 16 residues. Only in-frame clones appear in the TCRdb table, and some are missing; sequencing was by immunoSEQ multiplex PCR. Counted here are tens of thousands of clones, roughly 90% occurring once; the ten biggest clones make up around 4.8%. This specimen was peripheral blood, taken in the second trimester of pregnancy. J is TRBJ2-1 and V is TRBV9; 8 bases agree with TRBD2. The sequence was obtained from a female donor in good health, enrolled as a control in a pregnancy study. The CDR3 coding sequence is TGTGCCAGCAGCGCGCCAAGCGGGAGATCCTACAATGAGCAGTTCTTC. Protein product: CASSAPSGRSYNEQFF.